The 9 T cell receptor beta chains given below trace back to one sample, sequenced in a study of blood T cells in healthy people across ages. Together with a sample-barcoded 5' primer, a J-beta primer mix was included in a second PCR lasting about 7 to 11 cycles. TCRdb re-called the 5' RACE reads through MiXCR, storing one row per CDR3 protein. The repertoire includes roughly 2 million distinct CDR3 sequences, about 50% of them detected once, and over 2% sits in the top ten. The specimen sequenced was blood. These receptors were taken from a middle-aged woman in good health.

The chain uses TRBV10-3 and TRBJ1-1; no reliable D call. Germline CDR1 ENHRY, CDR2 SYGVKD. CDR3 size: 14 residues. The V and J ends lost 3 bases and 3 bases respectively, with 11 bases between them. This chain's CDR3 is CAISENGEDTEAFF. CDR3 nucleotides: TGTGCCATCAGTGAAAATGGCGAGGACACTGAAGCTTTCTTT.

This clonotype was seen a few times. This chain joins TRBV29-1 and TRBJ2-5; 8 bases match TRBD2. The germline V gene encodes CDR1 SQVTM and CDR2 ANQGSEA. This CDR3 contains 15 residues. V lost 6 bases and J lost 4; bases outside the gene matches: 13. CDR3 amino acids: CSVGPRGALRETQYF. The DNA of the CDR3 is TGCAGCGTCGGCCCGCGGGGGGCCCTAAGAGAGACCCAGTACTTC.

A single count supports this clonotype. The chain recombines TRBV4-1 with TRBJ1-6; 9 bases align to TRBD1. The CDR3 has 14 residues. Germline CDR1 and CDR2: MGHRA and YSYEKL. V shed 4 bases, J shed 8 bases, and the junction held 3 bases outside the gene matches. CDR3: CASSPQGADSPLHF. In DNA form, the CDR3 reads TGCGCCAGCAGCCCACAGGGGGCTGATTCACCCCTCCACTTT.

This chain connects TRBV20-1 to TRBJ2-6; D is possibly TRBD1 (6 bases). The CDR3 loop spans 15 amino acids. Germline V lookup: CDR1 DFQATT, CDR2 SNEGSKA (reference sequence). V was shortened by 0 bases and J by 2 bases, with 8 bases between the two germline ends. CDR3 nucleotide sequence: TGCAGTGCTAGAGAGGGGGCTGCTGGGGCCAACGTCCTGACTTTC. This sequence encodes CSAREGAAGANVLTF.

The chain has TRBV4-2 and TRBJ1-1; no definite D call. Germline V lookup: CDR1 LGHNA, CDR2 YNFKEQ. V was shortened by 1 base and J by 4 bases, with 7 bases between the two germline ends. This CDR3 has 13 residues. CDR3 in amino acids: CASSQVGATEAFF. The CDR3 DNA sequence: TGTGCCAGCAGCCAAGTAGGTGCCACTGAAGCTTTCTTT.

This clonotype was detected only a few times. This sequence joins TRBV9 and TRBJ2-1; 10 bases map to TRBD2. Losses at the gene ends were 2 bases for V and 2 bases for J; bases not matched to a gene: 4. The CDR3 runs to 16 residues. Germline-derived CDR1 and CDR2 are SGDLS and YYNGEE. The DNA of the CDR3 is TGTGCCAGCAGCGTTATAGCGGGGGGAACCTACAATGAGCAGTTCTTC. This encodes CASSVIAGGTYNEQFF.

The rearrangement links TRBV6-5 to TRBJ2-7; D ambiguous. With the DNA end fitting TRBJ2-5 better, the J assignment may be wrong. This CDR3 spans 15 amino acids. Germline V gene lookup returns CDR1 MNHEY and CDR2 SVGAGI. CDR3 loop: CASSYSCARGETQYF. CDR3 bases: TGTGCCAGCAGTTACTCGTGCGCGCGAGGAGAGACCCAGTACTTC.

The sample holds a few counts of this clonotype. The chain uses TRBV12-3 or TRBV12-4 and TRBJ2-5; 7 bases map to TRBD1. The length of the CDR3 is 16 residues. The ends lost 4 bases at V and 3 bases at J; junction bases unmatched: 11. The CDR3 DNA reads TGTGCCAGCAGTTGGACCGGGACAGCTAATGAAGAGACCCAGTACTTC. This codes for CASSWTGTANEETQYF.

This sequence joins TRBV7-2 and TRBJ1-6; D is undetermined. The CDR3 runs 14 residues. V lost 1 base and J 3 bases, leaving 4 bases between the germline ends. The germline CDR1 and CDR2 sequences are SGHTA and FQGNSA. CDR3 sequence reads: CASSLDNYNSPLHF. CDR3 bases: TGTGCCAGCAGCTTAGACAACTATAATTCACCCCTCCACTTT.